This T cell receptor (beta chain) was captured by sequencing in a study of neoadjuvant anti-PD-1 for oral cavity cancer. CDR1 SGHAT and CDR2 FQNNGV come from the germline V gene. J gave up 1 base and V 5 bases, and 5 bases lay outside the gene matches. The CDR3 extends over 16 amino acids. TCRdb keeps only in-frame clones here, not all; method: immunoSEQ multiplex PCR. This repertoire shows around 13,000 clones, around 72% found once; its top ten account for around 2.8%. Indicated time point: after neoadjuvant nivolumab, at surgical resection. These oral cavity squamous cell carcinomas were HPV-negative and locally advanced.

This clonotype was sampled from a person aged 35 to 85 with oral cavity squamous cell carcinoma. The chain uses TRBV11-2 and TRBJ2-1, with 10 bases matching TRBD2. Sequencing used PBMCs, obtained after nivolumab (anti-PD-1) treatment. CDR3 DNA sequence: TGTGCCAGCAGCCCGCTTAGCGGGAGGTCCTACAATGAGCAGTTCTTC. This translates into CASSPLSGRSYNEQFF.